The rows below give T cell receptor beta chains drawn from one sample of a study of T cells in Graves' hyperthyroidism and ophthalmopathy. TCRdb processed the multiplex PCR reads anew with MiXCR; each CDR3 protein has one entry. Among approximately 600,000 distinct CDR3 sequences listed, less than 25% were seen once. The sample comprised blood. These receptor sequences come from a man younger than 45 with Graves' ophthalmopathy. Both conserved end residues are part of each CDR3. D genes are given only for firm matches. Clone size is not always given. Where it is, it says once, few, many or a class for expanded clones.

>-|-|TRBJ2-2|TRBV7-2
TGTGCCAGCAGCTTAGCGGGGTACGGGGAGCTGTTTTTT
CASSLAGYGELFF
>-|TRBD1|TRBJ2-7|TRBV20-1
TGCAGTGCTAGAGAGTGGGGGGACAGGGTCTACGAGCAGTACTTC
CSAREWGDRVYEQYF
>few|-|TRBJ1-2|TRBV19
TGTGCCAGTAGTATAGGCCACGCCGACGGGTATGGCTACACCTTC
CASSIGHADGYGYTF
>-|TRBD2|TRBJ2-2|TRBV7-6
TGTGCCAGCAGCGGGAGGGCCGGCGGGGAGCTGTTTTTT
CASSGRAGGELFF
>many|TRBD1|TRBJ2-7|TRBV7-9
TGTGCCAGCAGCTCGACAGGGAATCTAAACGAGCAGTACTTC
CASSSTGNLNEQYF
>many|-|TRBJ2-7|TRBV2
TGTGCCAGCAGCCTAGAACGGATAAGGGGGAGAGACGAGCAGTACTTC
CASSLERIRGRDEQYF
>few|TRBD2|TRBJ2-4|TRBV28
TGTGCCAGCAGACCTAACATAGCGGGAGGCCCTCCTCCTCTAGCCAAAAACATTCAGTACTTC
CASRPNIAGGPPPLAKNIQYF
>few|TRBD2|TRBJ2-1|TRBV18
TGTGCCAGCTCACCTCGAGCGGGAGAAGAGGGGAGTGAGCAGTTCTTC
CASSPRAGEEGSEQFF
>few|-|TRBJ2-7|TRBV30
TGTGCCTGGAGAGGGGGGGCAGGGGGCTACGAGCAGTACTTC
CAWRGGAGGYEQYF
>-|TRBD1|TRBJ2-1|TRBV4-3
TGCGCCAGCAGCCAAGCCGGGACAGGACTCAATGAGCAGTTCTTC
CASSQAGTGLNEQFF
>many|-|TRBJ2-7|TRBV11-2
TGTGCCAGCAGCTTCTCGAGGGGTCACGAGCAGTACTTC
CASSFSRGHEQYF
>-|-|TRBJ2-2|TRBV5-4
TGTGCCAGCAGCTTCGCCGGGACACTCACCGGGGAGCTGTTTTTT
CASSFAGTLTGELFF
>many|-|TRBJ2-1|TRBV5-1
TGCGCCAGCAGCTTCGGAGACAATGAGCAGTTCTTC
CASSFGDNEQFF
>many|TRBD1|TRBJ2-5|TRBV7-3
TGTGCCAGCAGCACAGGGGTCCAAGAGACCCAGTACTTC
CASSTGVQETQYF
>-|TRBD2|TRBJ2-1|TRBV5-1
TGCGCCAGCAGTTTTAGCGGGGAGACCTACAATGAGCAGTTCTTC
CASSFSGETYNEQFF
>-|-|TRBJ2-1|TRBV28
TGTGCCAGCGGGGGGGAGCAGTTCTTC
CASGGEQFF
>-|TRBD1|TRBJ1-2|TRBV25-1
TGTGCCAGCAGGGACCGGGACAGGGGCATCGATGGCTACACCTTC
CASRDRDRGIDGYTF
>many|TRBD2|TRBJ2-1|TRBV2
TGTGCCAGCAGATCCGGGACTAGCGGGAGCGTGGAGCAGTTCTTC
CASRSGTSGSVEQFF
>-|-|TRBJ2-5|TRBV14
TGTGCCAGCAGCCAAGGGGACGAAGAGACCCGGTACTTC
CASSQGDEETRYF
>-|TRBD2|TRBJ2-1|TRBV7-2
TGTGCCAGCAGCTTAGTTTTTAGGACTAGCGGATACAATGAGCAGTTCTTC
CASSLVFRTSGYNEQFF
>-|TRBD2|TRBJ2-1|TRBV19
TGTGCCAGTAGTACCTGTAGCGGGATAGAGGTATGTGATGAGCAGTTCTTC
CASSTCSGIEVCDEQFF
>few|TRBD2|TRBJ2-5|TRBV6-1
TGTGCCAGCAGTCGAACTAGCGGGAGGGCCTCTGGGGGATCCACCCAGTACTTC
CASSRTSGRASGGSTQYF
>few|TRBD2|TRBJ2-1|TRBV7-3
TGTGCCAGCAGCCGAAGCGGGATTTACAATGAGCAGTTCTTC
CASSRSGIYNEQFF
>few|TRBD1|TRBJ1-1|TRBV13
TGTGCCAGCAGCCCCGGGACAGGCCCGGACGGCACTGAAGCTTTCTTT
CASSPGTGPDGTEAFF
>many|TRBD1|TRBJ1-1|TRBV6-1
TGTGCCAGCAGTTCTGCCGGGACAGGGGTCACTGAAGCTTTCTTT
CASSSAGTGVTEAFF
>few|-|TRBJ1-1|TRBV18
TGTGCCAGCTCACCATTAACAGTCGAGGGCACTGAAGCTTTCTTT
CASSPLTVEGTEAFF
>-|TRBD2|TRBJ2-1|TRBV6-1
TGTGCCAGCAGTTTGACGACTAGCGGGGAACGGAATGAGCAGTTCTTC
CASSLTTSGERNEQFF
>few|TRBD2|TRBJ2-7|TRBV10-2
TGCGCCAGCAGTGAGCCGATAGCGGGAGGCGGAACCTACGGGCAGTACTTC
CASSEPIAGGGTYGQYF